The 8 T cell receptor beta chains below were found in one sample sequenced in a study of cytomegalovirus exposure and HLA in healthy donors. Primers: 60 Vbeta forward and 13 Jbeta reverse. Sequenced by immunoSEQ multiplex PCR; TCRdb stores in-frame clones only, minus some. Of roughly 110,000 clones listed, 81% are singletons. Input material: PBMCs. Every receptor here comes from a man aged 25 to 40 in good health and CMV-seronegative.

V usage is TRBV2 and J usage is TRBJ2-5; tentative D call: TRBD2 (6 bases). This CDR3 has 15 amino acids. Trimming stripped 6 bases from V and 5 bases from J, with 19 bases between. Germline lookup yields CDR1 SNHLY and CDR2 FYNNEI. CDR3 sequence: CASRIHGTPQETQYF. CDR3 DNA: TGTGCCAGCAGGATTCACGGGACTCCTCAGGAGACCCAGTACTTC.

The rearrangement uses TRBV27 and TRBJ2-7, with 10 bases matching TRBD2. The CDR3 loop spans 15 amino acids. Trimming took 6 bases from V and 0 from J; bases not matched to a gene: 5. Germline CDR1 and CDR2: MNHEY and SMNVEV (reference sequence). The CDR3 spells CASRLAGAGSYEQYF. The CDR3 DNA follows: TGTGCCAGCAGGCTAGCGGGAGCGGGCTCCTACGAGCAGTACTTC.

With respect to this clone: An end of the junction differs from the germline gene, which may be a read error. This sequence joins TRBV7-7 and TRBJ2-1, with 9 positions matching TRBD2. The CDR3 is made up of 15 amino acids. Germline V lookup: CDR1 SSHAT, CDR2 FNYEAQ (reference sequence). CDR3 in amino acids: CASSLERTSVNEQFF. The DNA for the CDR3 is TGTGCTAGCAGCTTAGAAAGGACTAGCGTTAATGAGCAGTTCTTC. Variable domain in full (rest from reference TRBV7-7 and TRBJ2-1): GAGVSQSPRYKVTKRGQDVTLRCDPISSHATLYWYQQALGQGPEFLTYFNYEAQPDKSGLPSDRFSAERPEGSISTLTIQRTEQRDSAMYRCASSLERTSVNEQFFGPGTRLTVL.

This rearrangement joins TRBV5-4 to TRBJ2-2; D might be TRBD2 (5 bases). The CDR3 is 16 residues long. Trimming left V 0 bases short and J 4 bases short, with 13 bases between. CDR1 and CDR2 from the germline V gene are SGHNT and YYREEE (reference sequence). CDR3 sequence (DNA): TGTGCCAGCAGCTTGGGTCTGAGGACTGGCACCGGGGAGCTGTTTTTT. This codes for CASSLGLRTGTGELFF.

The rearrangement uses TRBV2 and TRBJ2-1; 8 positions match TRBD2. CDR3 length: 16 amino acids. J gave up 5 bases and V 8 bases, and 14 bases lay outside the gene matches. Germline V lookup: CDR1 SNHLY, CDR2 FYNNEI. CDR3 nucleotide sequence: TGTGCCAGCTCCGGAGGCCGGCGGGGGGCCGACAATGAGCAGTTCTTC. It is translated as CASSGGRRGADNEQFF.

The chain combines TRBV19 with TRBJ1-1; 7 bases are shared with TRBD1. The CDR3 runs to 11 residues. V was pared by 10 bases and J by 6 bases, with 5 bases of the junction left unmatched. Per the germline V gene, CDR1 is LNHDA and CDR2 is SQIVND (reference sequence). The CDR3 loop is CATQGDPEAFF. DNA for the CDR3: TGTGCCACCCAGGGGGACCCTGAAGCTTTCTTT.

The chain employs TRBV6-1 and TRBJ2-3, with TRBD1 as a possible D gene (6 bases). Germline lookup yields CDR1 MNHNS and CDR2 SASEGT. Trimming removed 4 bases from V and 3 bases from J, with 14 bases in between. The CDR3 is made up of 15 amino acids. The CDR3 loop is CASSATLGATDTQYF. Here the CDR3 DNA reads TGTGCCAGCAGTGCCACGTTGGGGGCGACAGATACGCAGTATTTT.

The chain couples TRBV6-5 to TRBJ2-7; 11 positions match TRBD1. The V gene end was trimmed by 6 bases and the J gene end by 0 bases; junction bases not matched to a gene: 4. The germline V gene encodes CDR1 MNHEY and CDR2 SVGAGI. The CDR3 has 15 amino acids. For the CDR3, the DNA is TGTGCCAGCAGCGGGACAGGGGGACTCTCCTACGAGCAGTACTTC. Its protein product is CASSGTGGLSYEQYF.